A few counts support the clone carrying this TCR beta chain. Its antigen remains unknown. The isolated RNA, all of it, was reverse transcribed, so expressed TCRB transcripts were what got sequenced. Measured with immunoSEQ multiplex PCR; TCRdb has only the in-frame clones, and not every one. The top ten hold 0.3% of the sample, which has tens of thousands of clones, 40% to 60% seen once. The data belong to a study of beta chain features in type 1 diabetes. Study-level points and caveats: Shortening of TCRB CDR3s, moderate but significant, appeared in all four CD4+ subsets of Type 1 diabetes patients.

The CDR3 contains 16 residues. Trimming removed 5 bases from V and 2 bases from J; junction bases left unmatched: 5. Looked up from germline, CDR1 is SGHAT and CDR2 is FQNNGV. The sample taken for sequencing was stem cell memory CD4+ T cells from blood. The clonotype was recovered from a man aged 25 to 40 with type 1 diabetes. The rearrangement uses TRBV11-2 and TRBJ2-3; 12 nucleotides match TRBD2. The CDR3 loop is CASSLRTSGATDTQYF. The CDR3 DNA reads as TGTGCCAGCAGCCTCCGGACTAGCGGGGCCACAGATACGCAGTATTTT.